This T cell receptor beta chain was observed in a study of cytomegalovirus exposure and HLA in healthy donors. In the case of this clone: Antigen specificity is unknown.

The CDR3 runs to 14 residues. V gave up 8 bases and J gave up 6 bases; unmatched junction bases: 9. Germline assignment: CDR1 WSHSY and CDR2 SAAADI. Notes on the study in general: The presence/absence work took it that sequencing depth was about the same across donors. TCR sequences were mostly rare, though some public TCRs occurred in many donors.

With 60 Vbeta and 13 Jbeta primers, the PCR was carried out. Profiled with immunoSEQ multiplex PCR; TCRdb holds only in-frame clones, not every one. The sample records approximately 170,000 clones, roughly 80% being singletons. Specimen: PBMCs. The chain has TRBV10-2 and TRBJ2-7, with TRBD2 identical over 11 bases. This clonotype was sampled from a woman in her fifties or sixties in good health and CMV-seropositive. The CDR3 region is CASQLLAGAFEQYF. CDR3 DNA sequence: TGCGCCAGCCAGCTACTAGCGGGAGCTTTCGAGCAGTACTTC.